These 4 T cell receptor beta chains were all obtained from the same sample, sequenced in a study of blood T cell repertoires in COVID-19. Profiled with immunoSEQ multiplex PCR; TCRdb holds only in-frame clones, not every one. The sample includes 200,000 to 300,000 clones, around 90% of them seen just once. What was sequenced was PBMCs or T cells enriched from blood (not recorded which). These receptors all stem from a man over 45 who had been exposed to COVID-19.

V is TRBV5-1 and J is TRBJ2-2; 9 bases match TRBD1. The V segment lost 3 bases and the J segment 6 bases; nucleotides outside the gene matches: 6. Germline values: CDR1 SGHRS, CDR2 YFSETQ. CDR3 size: 15 residues. CDR3 loop: CASSWRTGEAGELFF. The CDR3 DNA is TGCGCCAGCAGCTGGAGGACAGGGGAGGCCGGGGAGCTGTTTTTT.

This chain connects TRBV7-9 to TRBJ2-2; 9 bases align to TRBD1. The CDR3 is 16 amino acids. V trimming: 6 bases; J trimming: 8 bases; junction bases outside the gene matches: 13. Germline lookup yields CDR1 SEHNR and CDR2 FQNEAQ (reference sequence). CDR3 sequence reads: CASRRARDRVTGELFF. The CDR3 DNA reads as TGTGCCAGCAGACGAGCCCGGGACAGGGTTACGGGGGAGCTGTTTTTT.

This clone has a handful of counts. V is TRBV25-1 and J is TRBJ1-1; the D gene is possibly TRBD1 (5 bases). V lost 5 bases and J 0 bases, leaving 7 bases between the germline ends. Per germline, CDR1 MGHDK and CDR2 SYGVNS. This CDR3 comprises 13 residues. In DNA, the CDR3 is TGTGCCAGCAGTCCACAGGTGAACACTGAAGCTTTCTTT. Encoded protein: CASSPQVNTEAFF.

This clone was picked up one time. The V call is TRBV19, the J call TRBJ2-1; 9 nucleotides agree with TRBD2. Looked up from germline, CDR1 is LNHDA and CDR2 is SQIVND (reference sequence). This CDR3 region has 17 residues. J gave up 0 bases and V 2 bases, and 5 bases lay outside the gene matches. In DNA form, the CDR3 reads TGTGCCAGTAGTATAATTAGCGGGGGACCCTCCTACAATGAGCAGTTCTTC. This sequence encodes CASSIISGGPSYNEQFF.